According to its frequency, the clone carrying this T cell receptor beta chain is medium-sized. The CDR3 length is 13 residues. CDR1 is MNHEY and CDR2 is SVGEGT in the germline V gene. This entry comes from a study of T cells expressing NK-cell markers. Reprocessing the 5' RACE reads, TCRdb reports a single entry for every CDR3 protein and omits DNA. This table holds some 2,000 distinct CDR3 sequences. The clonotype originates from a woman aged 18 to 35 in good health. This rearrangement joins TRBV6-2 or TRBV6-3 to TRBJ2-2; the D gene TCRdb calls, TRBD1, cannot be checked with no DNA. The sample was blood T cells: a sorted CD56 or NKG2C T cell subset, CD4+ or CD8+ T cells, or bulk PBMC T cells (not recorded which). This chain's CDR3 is CASRDRDTGELFF.